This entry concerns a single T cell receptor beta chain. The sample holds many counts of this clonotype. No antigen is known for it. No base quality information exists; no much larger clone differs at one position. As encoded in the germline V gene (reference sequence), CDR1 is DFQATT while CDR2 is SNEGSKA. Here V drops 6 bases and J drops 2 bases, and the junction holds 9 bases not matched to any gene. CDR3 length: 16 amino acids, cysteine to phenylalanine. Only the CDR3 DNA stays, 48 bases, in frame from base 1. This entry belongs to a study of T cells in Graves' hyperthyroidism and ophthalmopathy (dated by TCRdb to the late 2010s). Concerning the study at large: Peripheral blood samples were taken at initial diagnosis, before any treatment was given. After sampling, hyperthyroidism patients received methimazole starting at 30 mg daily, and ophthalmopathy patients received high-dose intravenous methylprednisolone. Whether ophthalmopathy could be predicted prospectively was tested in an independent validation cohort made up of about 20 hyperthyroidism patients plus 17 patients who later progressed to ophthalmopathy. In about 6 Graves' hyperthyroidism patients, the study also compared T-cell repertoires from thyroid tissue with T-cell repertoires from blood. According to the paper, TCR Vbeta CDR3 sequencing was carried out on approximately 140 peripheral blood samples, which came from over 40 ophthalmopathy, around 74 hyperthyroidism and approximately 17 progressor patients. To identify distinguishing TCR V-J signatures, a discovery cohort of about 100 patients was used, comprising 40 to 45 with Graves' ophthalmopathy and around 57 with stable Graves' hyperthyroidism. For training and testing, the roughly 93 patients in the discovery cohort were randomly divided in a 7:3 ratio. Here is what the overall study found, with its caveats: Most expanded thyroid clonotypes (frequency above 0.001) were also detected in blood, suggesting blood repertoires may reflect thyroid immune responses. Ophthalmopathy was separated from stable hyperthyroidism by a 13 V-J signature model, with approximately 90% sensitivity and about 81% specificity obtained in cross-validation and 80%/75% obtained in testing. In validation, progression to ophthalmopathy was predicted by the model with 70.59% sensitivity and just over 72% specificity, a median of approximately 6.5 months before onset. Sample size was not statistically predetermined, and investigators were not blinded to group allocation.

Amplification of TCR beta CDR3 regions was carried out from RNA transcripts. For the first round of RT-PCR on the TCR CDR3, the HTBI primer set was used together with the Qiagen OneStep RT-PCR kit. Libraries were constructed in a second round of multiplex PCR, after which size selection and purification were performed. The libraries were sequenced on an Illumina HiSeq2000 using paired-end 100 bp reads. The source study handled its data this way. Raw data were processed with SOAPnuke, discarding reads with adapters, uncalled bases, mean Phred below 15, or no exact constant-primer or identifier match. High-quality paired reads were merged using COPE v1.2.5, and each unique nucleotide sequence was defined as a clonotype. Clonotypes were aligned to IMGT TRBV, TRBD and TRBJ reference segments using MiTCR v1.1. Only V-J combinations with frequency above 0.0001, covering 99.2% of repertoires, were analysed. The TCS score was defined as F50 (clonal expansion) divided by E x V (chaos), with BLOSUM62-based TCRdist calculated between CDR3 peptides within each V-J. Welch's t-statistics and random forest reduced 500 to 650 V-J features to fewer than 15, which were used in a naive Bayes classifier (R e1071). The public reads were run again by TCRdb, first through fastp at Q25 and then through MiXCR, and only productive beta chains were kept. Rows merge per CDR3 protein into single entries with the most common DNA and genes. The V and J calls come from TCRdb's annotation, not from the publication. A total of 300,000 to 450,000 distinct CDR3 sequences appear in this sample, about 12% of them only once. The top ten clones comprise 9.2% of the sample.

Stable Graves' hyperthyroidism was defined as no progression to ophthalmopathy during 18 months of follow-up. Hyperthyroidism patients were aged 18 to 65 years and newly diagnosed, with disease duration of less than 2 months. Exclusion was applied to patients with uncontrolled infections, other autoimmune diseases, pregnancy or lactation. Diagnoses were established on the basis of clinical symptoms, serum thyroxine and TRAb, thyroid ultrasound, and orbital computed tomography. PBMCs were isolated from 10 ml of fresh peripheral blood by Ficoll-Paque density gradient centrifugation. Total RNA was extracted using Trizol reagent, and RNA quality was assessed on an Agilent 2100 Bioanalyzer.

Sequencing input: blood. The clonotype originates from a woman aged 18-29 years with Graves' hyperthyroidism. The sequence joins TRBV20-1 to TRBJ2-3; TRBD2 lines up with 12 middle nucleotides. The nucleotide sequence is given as TGCAGTGCGATTGACGGACTAGCGGGAAACACAGATACGCAGTATTTT. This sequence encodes CSAIDGLAGNTDTQYF.